This T cell receptor beta chain emerged from a study of CD8+CD57+ T cells in acquired aplastic anemia (dated by TCRdb to 2017 to 2018). General notes on the study: A mean of approximately 2.9 ug of DNA, ranging from roughly 0.19 to 27.4 ug, was extracted from sorted CD4+ and CD8+ cells. CD8+CD57+ expansion was defined as frequency above the mean frequency observed in healthy subjects. What the authors observed across the whole study: Patients and healthy controls showed no significant difference in CD8+ Simpson's diversity (P=0.060). Around 27 CD8+ CDR3 sequences were found in both patients and controls but appeared to be highly expressed in patients and within the immunodominant clones of the patients.

From a lookup of the germline V gene, CDR1 and CDR2 are KGHDR and SFDVKD. The CDR3 numbers 16 residues from cysteine through phenylalanine. Of the read, only the CDR3 DNA is kept; its 48 bases are in frame from base 1. The V end loses 4 bases and the J end loses 5 bases, and a stretch of 17 bases separates them. Notes on this clonotype: Its antigen remains undetermined. Base qualities are not recorded, but no much larger clone differs from it by a single base.

TCR beta VDJ combination and CDR3 sequence profiling used genomic DNA as the template. TCR repertoire sequencing was run on an Illumina HiSeq 2000. From the authors' description of their analysis: TRBV/TRBJ rearrangement plots, CDR3 size and DJ length profiles, and Simpson's diversity index were used to assess repertoires. The most abundant DNA sequence in the deep sequencing data was defined as the immunodominant clone. CDR3 amino acid sequences were checked for sharing between subjects and were compared against published repertoires and the VDJdb database. TCRdb handled the public reads itself, with Q25 trimming in fastp and clone calling in MiXCR, and kept productive beta chains. Entries that share a CDR3 protein sequence are merged under the most common genes and DNA. These V and J calls derive from TCRdb rather than the authors' analysis. Here the sample has approximately 470,000 distinct CDR3 sequences; around 33% occur a single time. In total, the top ten clones hold less than 1% of the sample.

Expansion of CD8+CD57+ cells had been shown by flow cytometry in the patients chosen for sequencing. All patients had severe acquired aplastic anemia diagnosed by International Study of Aplastic Anemia and Agranulocytosis and Camitta criteria. At the time blood was sampled, none of the patients had received any therapy. In this study, sorted CD4+ and CD8+ T cells from the blood of healthy subjects and of severe aplastic anemia patients had their TCR repertoires deep-sequenced. Patients were enrolled in the USA under clinicaltrials.gov protocols 00001620, 01623167, 00001397, 00071045, 00081523 and 00961064. Ficoll-Paque density gradient centrifugation was used to isolate peripheral blood mononuclear cells. Before DNA extraction, CD4+ and CD8+ T cells were sorted by FACS or by magnetic beads.

The sequence came from a human donor with aplastic anemia. Sequenced input: sorted CD4+, CD8+, or CD8+CD57+ T cells (not recorded which) from PBMCs. This sequence uses TRBV24-1 and TRBJ2-1; the D call is possibly TRBD1 or TRBD2, each sharing 8 bases. The DNA reads TGTGCCACCAGTGACCCGGGGGGGACAGGCCACAATGAGCAGTTCTTC. It translates to CATSDPGGTGHNEQFF.